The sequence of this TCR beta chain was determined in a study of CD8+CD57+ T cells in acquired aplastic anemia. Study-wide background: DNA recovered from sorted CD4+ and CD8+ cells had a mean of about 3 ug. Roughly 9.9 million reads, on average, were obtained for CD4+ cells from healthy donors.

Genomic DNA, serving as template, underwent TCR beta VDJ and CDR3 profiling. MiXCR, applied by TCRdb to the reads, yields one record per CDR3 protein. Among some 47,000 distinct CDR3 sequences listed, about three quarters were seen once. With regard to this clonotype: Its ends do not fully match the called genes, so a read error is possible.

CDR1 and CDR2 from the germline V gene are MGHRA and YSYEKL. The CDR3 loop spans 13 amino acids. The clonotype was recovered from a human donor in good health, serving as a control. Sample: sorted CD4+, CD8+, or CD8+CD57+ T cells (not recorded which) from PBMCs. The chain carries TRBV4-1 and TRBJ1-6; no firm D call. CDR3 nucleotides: TGCGCCAGCAGCCAAGATTATAGTTCACCCCTCCACTTT. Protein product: CASSQDYSSPLHF.